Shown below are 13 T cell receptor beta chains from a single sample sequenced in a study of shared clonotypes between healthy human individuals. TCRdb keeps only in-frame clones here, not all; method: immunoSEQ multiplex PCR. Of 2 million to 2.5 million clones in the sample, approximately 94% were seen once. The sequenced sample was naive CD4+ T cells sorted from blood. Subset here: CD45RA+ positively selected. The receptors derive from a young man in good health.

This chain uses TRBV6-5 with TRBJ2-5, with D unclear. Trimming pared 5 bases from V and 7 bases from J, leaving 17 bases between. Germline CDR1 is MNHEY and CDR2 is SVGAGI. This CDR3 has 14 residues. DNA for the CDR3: TGTGCCAGCAGTCCCCCTGGACGGTTATGGACCCAGTACTTC. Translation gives CASSPPGRLWTQYF.

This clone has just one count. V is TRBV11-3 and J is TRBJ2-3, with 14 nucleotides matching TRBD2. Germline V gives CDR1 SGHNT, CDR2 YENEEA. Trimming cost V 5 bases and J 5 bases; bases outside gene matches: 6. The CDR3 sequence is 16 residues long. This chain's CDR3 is CASSAGLAGAVDTQYF. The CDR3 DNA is TGTGCCAGCAGCGCGGGACTAGCGGGAGCCGTAGATACGCAGTATTTT.

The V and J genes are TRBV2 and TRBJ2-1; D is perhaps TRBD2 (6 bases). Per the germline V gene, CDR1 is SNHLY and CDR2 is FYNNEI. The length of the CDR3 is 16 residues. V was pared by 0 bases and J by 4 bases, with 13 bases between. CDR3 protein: CASSEAGGTLYNEQFF. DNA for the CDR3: TGTGCCAGCAGTGAAGCGGGCGGGACTCTATACAATGAGCAGTTCTTC.

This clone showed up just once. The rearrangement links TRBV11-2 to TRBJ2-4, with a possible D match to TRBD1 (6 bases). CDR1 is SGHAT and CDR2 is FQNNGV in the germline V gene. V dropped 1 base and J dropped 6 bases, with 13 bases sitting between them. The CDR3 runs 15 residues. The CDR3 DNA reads TGTGCCAGCAGCTTAGGATTGGGGGCTTTAAACATTCAGTACTTC. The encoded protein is CASSLGLGALNIQYF.

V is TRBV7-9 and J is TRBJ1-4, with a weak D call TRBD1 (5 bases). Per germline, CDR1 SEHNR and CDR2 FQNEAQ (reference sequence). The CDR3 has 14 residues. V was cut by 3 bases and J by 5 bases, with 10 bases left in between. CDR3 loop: CASSLGLSNEKLFF. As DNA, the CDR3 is TGTGCCAGCAGCTTGGGACTGAGCAATGAAAAACTGTTTTTT.

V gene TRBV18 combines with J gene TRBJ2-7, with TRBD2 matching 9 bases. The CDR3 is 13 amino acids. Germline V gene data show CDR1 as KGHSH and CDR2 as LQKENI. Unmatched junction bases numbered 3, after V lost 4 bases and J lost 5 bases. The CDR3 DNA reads TGTGCCAGCTCACGCCCTAGCGGGGACGAGCAGTACTTC. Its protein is CASSRPSGDEQYF.

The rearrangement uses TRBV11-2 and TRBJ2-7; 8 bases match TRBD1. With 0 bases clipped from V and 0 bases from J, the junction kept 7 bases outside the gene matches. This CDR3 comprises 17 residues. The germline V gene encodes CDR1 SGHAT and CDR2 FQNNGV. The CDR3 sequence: CASSLDGRGQVSYEQYF. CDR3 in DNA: TGTGCCAGCAGCTTAGATGGTAGGGGACAGGTCTCCTACGAGCAGTACTTC.

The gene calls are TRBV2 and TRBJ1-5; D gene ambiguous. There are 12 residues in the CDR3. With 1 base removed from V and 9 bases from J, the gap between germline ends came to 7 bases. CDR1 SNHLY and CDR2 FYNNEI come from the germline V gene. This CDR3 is CASSEGVGPQHF. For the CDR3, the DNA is TGTGCCAGCAGTGAAGGGGTCGGGCCCCAGCATTTT.

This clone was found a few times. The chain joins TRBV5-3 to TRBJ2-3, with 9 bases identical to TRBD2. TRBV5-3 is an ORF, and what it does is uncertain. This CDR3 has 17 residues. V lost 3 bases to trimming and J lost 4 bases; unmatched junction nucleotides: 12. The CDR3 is CARSSLAGRCLADTQYF. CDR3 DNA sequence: TGTGCCAGAAGCTCTCTAGCGGGGAGATGTTTAGCAGATACGCAGTATTTT.

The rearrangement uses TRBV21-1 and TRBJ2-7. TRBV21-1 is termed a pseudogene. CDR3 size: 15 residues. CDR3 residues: CASSKGGILSYEQYF. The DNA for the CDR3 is TGTGCCAGCAGCAAAGGGGGGATCCTCTCCTACGAGCAGTACTTC.

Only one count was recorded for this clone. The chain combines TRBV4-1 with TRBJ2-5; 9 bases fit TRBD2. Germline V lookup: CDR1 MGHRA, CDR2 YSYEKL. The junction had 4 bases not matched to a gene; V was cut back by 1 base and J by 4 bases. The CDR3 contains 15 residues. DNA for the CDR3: TGCGCCAGCAGCCAAGGTTGGCGGGAGGGAGAGACCCAGTACTTC. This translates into CASSQGWREGETQYF.

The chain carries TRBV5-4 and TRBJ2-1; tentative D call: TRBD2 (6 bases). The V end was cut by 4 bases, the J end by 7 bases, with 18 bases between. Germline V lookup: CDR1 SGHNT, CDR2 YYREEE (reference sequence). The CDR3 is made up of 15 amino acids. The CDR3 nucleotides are TGTGCCAGCAGCCGCCCGGGGGAGGAAGGGAATGAGCAGTTCTTC. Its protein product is CASSRPGEEGNEQFF.

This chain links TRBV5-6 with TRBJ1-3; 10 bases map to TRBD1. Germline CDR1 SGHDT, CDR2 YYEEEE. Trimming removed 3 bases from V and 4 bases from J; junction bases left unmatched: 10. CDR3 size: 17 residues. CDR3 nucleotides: TGTGCCAGCAGCTCCCGGGACAGGGGCTTCTTCGGAAACACCATATATTTT. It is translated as CASSSRDRGFFGNTIYF.